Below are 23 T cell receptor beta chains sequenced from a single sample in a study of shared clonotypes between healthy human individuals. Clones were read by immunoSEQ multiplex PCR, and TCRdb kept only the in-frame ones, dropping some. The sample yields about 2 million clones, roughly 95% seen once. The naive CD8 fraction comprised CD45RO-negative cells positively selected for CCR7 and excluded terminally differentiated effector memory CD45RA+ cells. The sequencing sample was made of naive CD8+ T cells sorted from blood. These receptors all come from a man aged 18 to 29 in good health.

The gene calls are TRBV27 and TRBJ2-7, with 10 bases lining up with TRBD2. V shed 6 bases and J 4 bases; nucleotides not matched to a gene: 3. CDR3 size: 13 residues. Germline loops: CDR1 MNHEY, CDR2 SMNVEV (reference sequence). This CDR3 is CASREAGGYEQYF. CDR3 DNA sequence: TGTGCCAGCAGAGAAGCGGGAGGGTACGAGCAGTACTTC.

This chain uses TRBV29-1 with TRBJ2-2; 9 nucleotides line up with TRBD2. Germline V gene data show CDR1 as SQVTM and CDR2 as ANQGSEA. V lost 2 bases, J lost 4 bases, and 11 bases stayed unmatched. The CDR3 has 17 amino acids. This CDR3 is CSVEIVASGTVTGELFF. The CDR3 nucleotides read TGCAGCGTTGAAATTGTGGCTAGCGGGACAGTCACCGGGGAGCTGTTTTTT.

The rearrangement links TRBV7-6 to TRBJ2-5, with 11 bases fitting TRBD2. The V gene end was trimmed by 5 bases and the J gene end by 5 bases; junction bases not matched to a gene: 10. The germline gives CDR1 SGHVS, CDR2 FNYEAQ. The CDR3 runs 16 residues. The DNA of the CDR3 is TGTGCCAGCAGCCTGGGTAGCGGGGGGGCCGGGGAGACCCAGTACTTC. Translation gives CASSLGSGGAGETQYF.

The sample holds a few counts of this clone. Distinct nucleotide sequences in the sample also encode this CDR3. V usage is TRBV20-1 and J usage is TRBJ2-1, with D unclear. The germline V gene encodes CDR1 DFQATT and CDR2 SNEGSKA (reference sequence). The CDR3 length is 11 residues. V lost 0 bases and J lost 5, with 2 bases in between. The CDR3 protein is CSARDNNEQFF. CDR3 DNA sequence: TGCAGTGCTAGAGACAACAATGAGCAGTTCTTC.

The CDR3 coding sequence is TGTGCTAGTGGTTTGGTAGTTGGATACGATTTCACCGGGGAGCTGTTTTTT. As protein: CASGLVVGYDFTGELFF. This chain joins TRBV12-5 and TRBJ2-2; D is uncertain. Germline V gene data show CDR1 as LGHNT and CDR2 as FRNRAP. The CDR3 consists of 17 residues. V dropped 0 bases and J dropped 4 bases, with 15 bases sitting between them.

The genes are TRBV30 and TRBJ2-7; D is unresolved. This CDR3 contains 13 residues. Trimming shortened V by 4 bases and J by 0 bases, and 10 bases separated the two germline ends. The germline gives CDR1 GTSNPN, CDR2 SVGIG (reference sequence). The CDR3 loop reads CAWIPDSSYEQYF. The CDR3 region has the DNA TGTGCCTGGATACCGGATAGCTCCTACGAGCAGTACTTC.

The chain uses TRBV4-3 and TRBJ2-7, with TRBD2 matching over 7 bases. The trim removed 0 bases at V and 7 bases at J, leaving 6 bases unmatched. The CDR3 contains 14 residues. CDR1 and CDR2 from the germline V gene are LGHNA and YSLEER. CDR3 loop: CASSQDLTSREQYF. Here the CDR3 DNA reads TGCGCCAGCAGCCAAGATTTGACTAGCAGAGAGCAGTACTTC.

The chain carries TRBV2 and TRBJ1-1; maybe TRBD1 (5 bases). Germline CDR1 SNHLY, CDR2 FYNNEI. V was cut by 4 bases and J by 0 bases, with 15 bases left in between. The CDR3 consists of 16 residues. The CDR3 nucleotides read TGTGCCAGCAGTGTGGGCAGGGTGGGCTTGAACACTGAAGCTTTCTTT. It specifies CASSVGRVGLNTEAFF.

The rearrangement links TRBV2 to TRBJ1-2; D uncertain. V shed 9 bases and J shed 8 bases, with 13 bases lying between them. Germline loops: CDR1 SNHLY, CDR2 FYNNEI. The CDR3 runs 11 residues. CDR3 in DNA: TGTGCCAGTGTAGATCCCAAGGGCTACACCTTC. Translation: CASVDPKGYTF.

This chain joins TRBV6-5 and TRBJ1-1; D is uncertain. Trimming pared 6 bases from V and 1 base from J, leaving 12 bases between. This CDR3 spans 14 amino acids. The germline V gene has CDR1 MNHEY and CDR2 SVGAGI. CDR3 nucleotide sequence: TGTGCCAGCAGCCTCGACAACTCGAACACTGAAGCTTTCTTT. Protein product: CASSLDNSNTEAFF.

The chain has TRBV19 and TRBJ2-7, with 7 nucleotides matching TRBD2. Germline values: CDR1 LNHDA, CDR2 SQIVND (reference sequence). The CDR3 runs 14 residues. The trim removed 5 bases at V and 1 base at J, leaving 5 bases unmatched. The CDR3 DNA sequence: TGTGCCAGTAGTGGAGCGGGGCCATCCTACGAGCAGTACTTC. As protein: CASSGAGPSYEQYF. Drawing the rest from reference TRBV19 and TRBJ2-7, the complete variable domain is DGGITQSPKYLFRKEGQNVTLSCEQNLNHDAMYWYRQDPGQGLRLIYYSQIVNDFQKGDIAEGYSVSREKKESFPLTVTSAQKNPTAFYLCASSGAGPSYEQYFGPGTRLTVT.

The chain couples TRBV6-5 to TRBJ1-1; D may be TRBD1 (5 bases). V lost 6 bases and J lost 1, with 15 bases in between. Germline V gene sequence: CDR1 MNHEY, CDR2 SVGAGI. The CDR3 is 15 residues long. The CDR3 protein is CASSSPGEENTEAFF. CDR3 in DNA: TGTGCCAGCAGCTCCCCGGGGGAAGAGAACACTGAAGCTTTCTTT.

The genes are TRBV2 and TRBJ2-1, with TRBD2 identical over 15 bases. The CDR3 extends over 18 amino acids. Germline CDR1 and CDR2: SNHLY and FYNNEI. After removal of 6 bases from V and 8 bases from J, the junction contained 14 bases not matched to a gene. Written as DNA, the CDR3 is TGTGCCAGCAGCGGACTAGCGGGAGGGATCCTAGAAGAGGATGAGCAGTTCTTC. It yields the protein CASSGLAGGILEEDEQFF.

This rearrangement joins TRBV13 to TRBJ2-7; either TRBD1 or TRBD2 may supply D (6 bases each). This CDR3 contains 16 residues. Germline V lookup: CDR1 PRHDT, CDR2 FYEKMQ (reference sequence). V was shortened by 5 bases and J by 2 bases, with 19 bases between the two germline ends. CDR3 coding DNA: TGTGCCAGCAGCCCTAGGGGGGAGCGTTCAACCTACGAGCAGTACTTC. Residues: CASSPRGERSTYEQYF.

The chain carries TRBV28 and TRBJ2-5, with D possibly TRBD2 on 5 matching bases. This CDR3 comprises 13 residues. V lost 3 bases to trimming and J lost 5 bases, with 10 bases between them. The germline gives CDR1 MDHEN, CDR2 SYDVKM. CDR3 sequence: CASSFGNGETQYF. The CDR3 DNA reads TGTGCCAGCAGTTTCGGGAACGGGGAGACCCAGTACTTC.

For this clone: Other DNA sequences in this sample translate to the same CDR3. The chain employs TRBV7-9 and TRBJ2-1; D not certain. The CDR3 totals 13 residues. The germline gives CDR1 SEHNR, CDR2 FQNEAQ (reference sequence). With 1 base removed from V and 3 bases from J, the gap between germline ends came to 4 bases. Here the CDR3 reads CASSLDHYNEQFF. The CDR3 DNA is TGTGCCAGCAGCTTAGACCACTACAATGAGCAGTTCTTC.

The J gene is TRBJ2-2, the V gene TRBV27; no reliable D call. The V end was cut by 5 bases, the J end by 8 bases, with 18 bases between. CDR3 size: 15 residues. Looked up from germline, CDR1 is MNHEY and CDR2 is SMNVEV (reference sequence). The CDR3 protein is CASSIRWPPVGELFF. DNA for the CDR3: TGTGCCAGCAGTATTCGGTGGCCTCCTGTTGGGGAGCTGTTTTTT.

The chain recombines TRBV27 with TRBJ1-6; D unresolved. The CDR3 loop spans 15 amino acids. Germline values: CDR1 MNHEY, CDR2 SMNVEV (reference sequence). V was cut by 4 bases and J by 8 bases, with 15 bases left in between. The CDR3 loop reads CASSSAPGPYSPLHF. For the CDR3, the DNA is TGTGCCAGCAGTTCAGCCCCAGGCCCCTATTCACCCCTCCACTTT.

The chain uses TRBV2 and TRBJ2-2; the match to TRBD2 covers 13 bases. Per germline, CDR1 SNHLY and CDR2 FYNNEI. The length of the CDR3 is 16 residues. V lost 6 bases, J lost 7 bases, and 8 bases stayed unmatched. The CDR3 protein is CASSRLAGGFNGELFF. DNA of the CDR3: TGTGCCAGCAGCAGACTAGCGGGGGGTTTTAACGGGGAGCTGTTTTTT.

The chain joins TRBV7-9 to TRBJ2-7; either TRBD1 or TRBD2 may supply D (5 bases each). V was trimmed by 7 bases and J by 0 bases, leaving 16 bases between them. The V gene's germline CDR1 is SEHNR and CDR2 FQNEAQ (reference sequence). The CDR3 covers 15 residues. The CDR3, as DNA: TGTGCCAGCACCCTACACGGGGCAGACTCCTACGAGCAGTACTTC. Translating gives CASTLHGADSYEQYF. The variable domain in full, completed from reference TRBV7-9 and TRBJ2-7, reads DTGVSQNPRHKITKRGQNVTFRCDPISEHNRLYWYRQTLGQGPEFLTYFQNEAQLEKSRLLSDRFSAERPKGSFSTLEIQRTEQGDSAMYLCASTLHGADSYEQYFGPGTRLTVT.

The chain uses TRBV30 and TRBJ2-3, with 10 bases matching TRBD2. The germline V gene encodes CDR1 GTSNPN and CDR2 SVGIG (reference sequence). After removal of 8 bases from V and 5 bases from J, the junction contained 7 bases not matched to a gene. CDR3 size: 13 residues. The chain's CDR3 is CARERGGRDTQYF. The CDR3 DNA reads TGTGCCCGAGAGCGGGGGGGTAGAGATACGCAGTATTTT. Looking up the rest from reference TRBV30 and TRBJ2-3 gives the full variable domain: SQTIHQWPATLVQPVGSPLSLECTVEGTSNPNLYWYRQAAGRGLQLLFYSVGIGQISSEVPQNLSASRPQDRQFILSSKKLLLSDSGFYLCARERGGRDTQYFGPGTRLTVL.

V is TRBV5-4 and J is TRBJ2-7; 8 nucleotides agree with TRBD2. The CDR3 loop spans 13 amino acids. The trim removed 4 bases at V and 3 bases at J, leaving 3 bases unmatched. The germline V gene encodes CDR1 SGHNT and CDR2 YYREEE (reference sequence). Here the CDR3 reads CASSRGGNYEQYF. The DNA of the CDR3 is TGTGCCAGCAGCCGGGGGGGCAACTACGAGCAGTACTTC.

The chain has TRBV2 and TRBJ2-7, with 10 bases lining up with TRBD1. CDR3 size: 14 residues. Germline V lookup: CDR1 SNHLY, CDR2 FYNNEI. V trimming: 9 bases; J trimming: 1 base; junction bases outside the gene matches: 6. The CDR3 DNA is TGTGCCAGAACCCGGGACAGGGGTTCCTACGAGCAGTACTTC. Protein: CARTRDRGSYEQYF.